These 23 T cell receptor beta chains originate from one sample sequenced in a study of yellow fever vaccine responses in identical twins. TCRdb processed the RT-PCR reads anew with MiXCR; each CDR3 protein has one entry. The table lists roughly 4,200 distinct CDR3 sequences, approximately 83% of them singletons. Sequenced here: T cells from blood (PBMCs), unsorted or a sorted subset (not recorded which), sampled before or after yellow fever vaccination (not recorded which). The source is a woman between 18 and 29 years old who received the yellow fever vaccine.

The chain uses TRBV7-9 and TRBJ2-1; unclear D gene. The germline gives CDR1 SEHNR, CDR2 FQNEAQ (reference sequence). The CDR3 is made up of 11 amino acids. The ends were cut back, 4 bases at V and 15 bases at J, with 13 bases in the middle. Here the CDR3 reads CASSSQRDRFF. CDR3 DNA sequence: TGTGCCAGCAGCTCACAAAGGGATCGGTTCTTC. Using reference TRBV7-9 and TRBJ2-1 for the parts outside the CDR3, the full variable domain is DTGVSQNPRHKITKRGQNVTFRCDPISEHNRLYWYRQTLGQGPEFLTYFQNEAQLEKSRLLSDRFSAERPKGSFSTLEIQRTEQGDSAMYLCASSSQRDRFFGPGTRLTVL.

V and J are TRBV11-1 and TRBJ2-4; TRBD1 agrees at 8 bases. The V segment lost 5 bases and the J segment 5 bases; nucleotides outside the gene matches: 5. The CDR3 length is 14 residues. The germline CDR1 and CDR2 sequences are SGHAT and FQDESV (reference sequence). The CDR3 loop is CASSEYRGENIQYF. The CDR3 DNA follows: TGTGCCAGCAGCGAGTACAGGGGGGAAAACATTCAGTACTTC.

J is TRBJ2-3 and V is TRBV28; tentatively, D is TRBD2 (5 bases). V dropped 3 bases and J dropped 0 bases, with 7 bases sitting between them. This CDR3 is built from 14 residues. Germline V gene sequence: CDR1 MDHEN, CDR2 SYDVKM. CDR3 bases: TGTGCCAGCAGTTTGTCGGGAAGCACAGATACGCAGTATTTT. Encoded protein: CASSLSGSTDTQYF.

The V call is TRBV29-1, the J call TRBJ1-5, with TRBD1 matching 11 bases. CDR3 length: 14 amino acids. Germline-derived CDR1 and CDR2 are SQVTM and ANQGSEA. V lost 6 bases and J lost 2; bases outside the gene matches: 3. The CDR3 bases are TGCAGCGTCGCGGGACAGGGGGGCAATCAGCCCCAGCATTTT. This gives the protein CSVAGQGGNQPQHF.

The count of this clonotype is one. CDR3 sequence: CASSSSPGVTGELFF. As DNA, the CDR3 is TGTGCCAGCAGCTCCAGTCCGGGAGTGACCGGGGAGCTGTTTTTT. The chain has TRBV7-9 and TRBJ2-2, with D tentatively TRBD2 (6 bases). V dropped 4 bases and J dropped 5 bases, with 14 bases sitting between them. The CDR3 has 15 residues. The V gene's germline CDR1 is SEHNR and CDR2 FQNEAQ (reference sequence).

The CDR3 sequence is CSAPGQGAWAGELFF. CDR3 sequence (DNA): TGCAGTGCGCCGGGACAGGGGGCGTGGGCCGGGGAGCTGTTTTTT. V gene TRBV29-1 combines with J gene TRBJ2-2; 12 bases agree with TRBD1. Germline-derived CDR1 and CDR2 are SQVTM and ANQGSEA. The CDR3 consists of 15 residues.

The chain combines TRBV20-1 with TRBJ2-5; the D is unclear. Germline CDR1 is DFQATT and CDR2 is SNEGSKA (reference sequence). The CDR3 totals 10 residues. The V end lost 5 bases, the J end lost 5 bases, and 6 bases lay between the germline ends. CDR3 protein: CSASSETQYF. Here the CDR3 DNA reads TGCAGTGCTTCCAGTGAGACCCAGTACTTC.

The V call is TRBV10-3, the J call TRBJ2-7; possibly TRBD1 for D (5 bases). This CDR3 is built from 15 residues. The V gene lost 0 bases and the J gene lost 0 bases, with 9 bases spanning the gap. Germline loops: CDR1 ENHRY, CDR2 SYGVKD. In DNA, the CDR3 is TGTGCCATCAGTGAGTCGAGTCAGGGCTCCTACGAGCAGTACTTC. This encodes CAISESSQGSYEQYF.

The chain carries TRBV6-5 and TRBJ1-3; D might be TRBD1 (6 bases). The germline gives CDR1 MNHEY, CDR2 SVGAGI. The CDR3 runs to 15 residues. The V gene lost 3 bases and the J gene lost 3 bases, with 12 bases spanning the gap. This CDR3 reads CASSYQGMVGNTIYF. DNA for the CDR3: TGTGCCAGCAGTTATCAGGGGATGGTTGGAAACACCATATATTTT.

The CDR3 DNA is TGTGCCAGCATAGCATCGGGAGCTAACTATGGCTACACCTTC. Encoded protein: CASIASGANYGYTF. V is TRBV11-1 and J is TRBJ1-2; unclear D gene. CDR1 is SGHAT and CDR2 is FQDESV in the germline V gene (reference sequence). The CDR3 has 14 amino acids. The ends were cut back, 7 bases at V and 0 bases at J, with 12 bases in the middle. Supplemented by reference TRBV11-1 and TRBJ1-2, the full variable domain reads EAEVAQSPRYKITEKSQAVAFWCDPISGHATLYWYRQILGQGPELLVQFQDESVVDDSQLPKDRFSAERLKGVDSTLKIQPAELGDSAMYLCASIASGANYGYTFGSGTRLTVV.

This clonotype was counted only a few times. The chain has TRBV4-1 and TRBJ1-1; D gene uncertain. Germline assignment: CDR1 MGHRA and CDR2 YSYEKL. V lost 4 bases, J lost 4 bases, and 4 bases lay in between. This CDR3 region has 11 residues. The CDR3 loop is CASSLGTEAFF. In DNA form, the CDR3 reads TGCGCCAGCAGCCTTGGCACTGAAGCTTTCTTT.

This clonotype was seen a handful of times. The chain joins TRBV4-2 to TRBJ1-6; unclear D gene. The germline V and J ends were trimmed by 0 bases and 9 bases, with 6 bases remaining between them. The CDR3 consists of 13 residues. CDR1 and CDR2 (germline): LGHNA, YNFKEQ. The CDR3, as DNA: TGTGCCAGCAGCCAAGATGATAGTTCACCCCTCCACTTT. Translated, it gives CASSQDDSSPLHF.

The chain uses TRBV7-6 and TRBJ2-3; no firm D call. Germline CDR1 reads SGHVS; CDR2 reads FNYEAQ. The V end was cut by 8 bases, the J end by 0 bases, with 9 bases between. The CDR3 has 13 residues. In nucleotides, the CDR3 is TGTGCCAGCCGGGCATCTAGCACAGATACGCAGTATTTT. It yields the protein CASRASSTDTQYF. The entire variable domain, with the rest obtained from reference TRBV7-6 and TRBJ2-3, is as follows: GAGVSQSPRYKVTKRGQDVALRCDPISGHVSLYWYRQALGQGPEFLTYFNYEAQQDKSGLPNDRFSAERPEGSISTLTIQRTEQRDSAMYRCASRASSTDTQYFGPGTRLTVL.

The chain employs TRBV28 and TRBJ2-3; TRBD1 aligns across 8 bases. CDR1 is MDHEN, CDR2 SYDVKM, per germline. The V segment lost 8 bases and the J segment 5 bases; nucleotides outside the gene matches: 12. The CDR3 has 15 residues. The CDR3 DNA reads TGTGCCAGCCGACCCACCATTACAGGGGGAGATACGCAGTATTTT. Translation: CASRPTITGGDTQYF.

The rearrangement links TRBV7-2 to TRBJ2-7; D gene ambiguous. Trimming took off 6 bases at V and 6 bases at J, with 15 bases between the two ends. The germline CDR1 and CDR2 sequences are SGHTA and FQGNSA. There are 13 residues in the CDR3. The CDR3, as DNA: TGTGCCAGCAGTACGAAGCTCTGGGGCGAGCAGTACTTC. Translating it yields CASSTKLWGEQYF.

As regards this clonotype: The DNA is omitted, as the CDR3 cannot be located on it reliably, and the CDR3 follows TCRdb's listing. The chain links TRBV11-1 to TRBJ1-4; the D call of TRBD1 is as the table states it, not checked on the DNA. A total of 16 residues make up the CDR3, ends included. CDR1 is SGHAT, CDR2 FQDESV, per germline (reference sequence). CDR3 sequence reads: CASSSPGQGGEKLFFF.

Remarks on this clonotype: Its ends do not fully match the called genes, so a read error is possible. V usage is TRBV7-7 and J usage is TRBJ2-5; a weak D match, TRBD1 (5 bases). The V gene's germline CDR1 is SSHAT and CDR2 FNYEAQ (reference sequence). The CDR3 loop spans 15 amino acids. CDR3 in DNA: TGTGCTAGCAGCTTAGGTCTTAAGACAGAAGAGACCCAGTACTTC. Protein product: CASSLGLKTEETQYF.

This clonotype was seen a few times. This chain uses TRBV11-1 with TRBJ1-2; D is undetermined. CDR3 length: 12 amino acids. Germline CDR1 reads SGHAT; CDR2 reads FQDESV (reference sequence). V lost 1 base to trimming and J lost 4 bases, with 4 bases between them. Written as DNA, the CDR3 is TGTGCCAGCAGCTTAGAAGGCTATGGCTACACCTTC. Amino acid sequence: CASSLEGYGYTF. The full variable domain, rest sourced from reference TRBV11-1 and TRBJ1-2, is EAEVAQSPRYKITEKSQAVAFWCDPISGHATLYWYRQILGQGPELLVQFQDESVVDDSQLPKDRFSAERLKGVDSTLKIQPAELGDSAMYLCASSLEGYGYTFGSGTRLTVV.

The V and J genes are TRBV23-1 and TRBJ2-2, with D unclear. TRBV23-1 is an open reading frame, and its role is uncertain. Trimming left V 0 bases short and J 1 base short, with 12 bases between. The CDR3 is 17 residues long. The CDR3 sequence is CASSQSAGPMNTGELFF. CDR3 coding DNA: TGCGCCAGCAGTCAATCTGCAGGCCCCATGAACACCGGGGAGCTGTTTTTT.

V gene TRBV10-3 combines with J gene TRBJ2-1, with 11 nucleotides matching TRBD2. The CDR3 has 15 residues. Germline CDR1 and CDR2: ENHRY and SYGVKD. Losses at the gene ends were 3 bases for V and 5 bases for J; bases not matched to a gene: 3. DNA for the CDR3: TGTGCCATCAGTGAACTAGCGGGAGTCCACAATGAGCAGTTCTTC. This codes for CAISELAGVHNEQFF.

This clonotype has a handful of counts. V usage is TRBV24-1 and J usage is TRBJ2-2; the D is unclear. CDR3 length: 15 residues. In germline, CDR1 is KGHDR, CDR2 SFDVKD. The ends were cut back, 0 bases at V and 2 bases at J, with 6 bases in the middle. This CDR3 reads CATSDLPRNTGELFF. In DNA, the CDR3 is TGTGCCACCAGTGATTTGCCCCGCAACACCGGGGAGCTGTTTTTT.

V and J are TRBV11-3 and TRBJ2-7; D is undetermined. Trimming left V 1 base short and J 1 base short, with 8 bases between. This CDR3 has 14 amino acids. Germline-derived CDR1 and CDR2 are SGHNT and YENEEA. CDR3 amino acids: CASSLVAESYEQYF. CDR3 nucleotide sequence: TGTGCCAGCAGCTTAGTGGCGGAGTCCTACGAGCAGTACTTC. Full variable domain (missing parts from reference TRBV11-3 and TRBJ2-7): EAGVVQSPRYKIIEKKQPVAFWCNPISGHNTLYWYLQNLGQGPELLIRYENEEAVDDSQLPKDRFSAERLKGVDSTLKIQPAELGDSAVYLCASSLVAESYEQYFGPGTRLTVT.

J is TRBJ2-5 and V is TRBV23-1; tentatively, D is TRBD1 (6 bases). TRBV23-1 is reported as an ORF; its role is uncertain. The CDR3 has 15 residues. The V gene lost 9 bases and the J gene lost 2 bases, with 19 bases spanning the gap. CDR3 protein: CARDTFTGPQETQYF. For the CDR3, the DNA is TGCGCCAGGGACACTTTTACAGGGCCTCAAGAGACCCAGTACTTC.